Below, 7 T cell receptor beta chains from the same sample are listed, as sequenced in a study of regulatory T cells in long-lasting Graves disease. Time point noted: newly diagnosed GD, antithyroid drugs for less than 3 months. PBMC RNA served as the TCR library source. Libraries of TCR beta came from iRepertoire HTBI primers plus Arm-PCR of CDR3 regions. Via MiXCR, TCRdb re-called the multiplex PCR reads, giving one row per CDR3 protein. The sample consists of about 310,000 distinct CDR3 sequences, more than 15% of them appearing once. The starting material was peripheral blood mononuclear cells (PBMCs), obtained at new diagnosis, from a patient treated with antithyroid drugs. Receptors originate from a female donor with Graves disease.

This clonotype showed up many times. CDR3 sequence reads: CASSPMATTIKETQYF. CDR3 coding DNA: TGTGCCAGCTCACCAATGGCAACCACTATAAAAGAGACCCAGTACTTC. V and J are TRBV18 and TRBJ2-5; D not resolved. Trimming left V 2 bases short and J 3 bases short, with 16 bases between. Germline V gives CDR1 KGHSH, CDR2 LQKENI. The CDR3 consists of 16 residues. Full variable domain (outside the CDR3, taken from reference TRBV18 and TRBJ2-5): NAGVMQNPRHLVRRRGQEARLRCSPMKGHSHVYWYRQLPEEGLKFMVYLQKENIIDESGMPKERFSAEFPKEGPSILRIQQVVRGDSAAYFCASSPMATTIKETQYFGPGTRLLVL.

Many counts were recorded for this clonotype. CDR3 nucleotide sequence: TGTGCCAGCAGCGTGACAGGGGTAGATGAAAAACTGTTTTTT. Protein: CASSVTGVDEKLFF. The chain employs TRBV7-2 and TRBJ1-4, with 8 nucleotides matching TRBD1. Looked up from germline, CDR1 is SGHTA and CDR2 is FQGNSA. Trimming at V came to 5 bases and at J to 6 bases, leaving 5 bases not matched to a gene. The CDR3 length is 14 residues.

This clonotype was observed at least ten times. The chain recombines TRBV12-3 or TRBV12-4 with TRBJ2-1; the D call may be TRBD1 or TRBD2 (5 bases each). The CDR3 spans 18 residues. The ends were cut back, 2 bases at V and 0 bases at J, with 17 bases in the middle. The DNA for the CDR3 is TGTGCCAGCAGTTTAAGCCGGGTGAGGGGTTCCTCCTACAATGAGCAGTTCTTC. Its protein product is CASSLSRVRGSSYNEQFF.

This clonotype occurred many times. The V and J genes are TRBV11-2 and TRBJ1-1; D is perhaps TRBD1 (5 bases). Trimming shortened V by 5 bases and J by 3 bases, and 10 bases separated the two germline ends. The CDR3 length is 13 residues. Germline V CDR1 and CDR2: SGHAT, FQNNGV. CDR3 amino acids: CASSPGWDTEAFF. As DNA, the CDR3 is TGTGCCAGCAGCCCAGGGTGGGACACTGAAGCTTTCTTT.

This clonotype was seen at least ten times. This chain links TRBV11-3 with TRBJ2-1; 11 positions match TRBD2. The V segment lost 0 bases and the J segment 2 bases; nucleotides outside the gene matches: 6. The CDR3 is 18 amino acids. Germline assignment: CDR1 SGHNT and CDR2 YENEEA. This CDR3 reads CASSLDTSGSDAYNEQFF. The DNA for the CDR3 is TGTGCCAGCAGCTTAGACACTAGCGGGAGCGATGCCTACAATGAGCAGTTCTTC. Complete variable domain (other parts from reference TRBV11-3 and TRBJ2-1): EAGVVQSPRYKIIEKKQPVAFWCNPISGHNTLYWYLQNLGQGPELLIRYENEEAVDDSQLPKDRFSAERLKGVDSTLKIQPAELGDSAVYLCASSLDTSGSDAYNEQFFGPGTRLTVL.

In the case of this clonotype: Being one base from a much bigger clone, this may be a read error. The CDR3 does not close with the conserved phenylalanine or tryptophan, likely indicating a read error. The chain links TRBV2 to TRBJ2-3; 7 bases are a match to TRBD2. The junction had 9 bases not matched to a gene; V was cut back by 9 bases and J by 6 bases. This CDR3 spans 13 amino acids. Germline CDR1 SNHLY, CDR2 FYNNEI. The CDR3 bases are TGTGCCAGTCTCGCGGGGGAAGCGGATACGCAGTATTCT. Translation: CASLAGEADTQYS.

This clonotype has at least ten counts. The J gene is TRBJ1-5, the V gene TRBV6-1; no clear D. Trimming took 6 bases from V and 2 from J, leaving 8 bases between them. The CDR3 has 13 amino acids. Germline assignment: CDR1 MNHNS and CDR2 SASEGT. CDR3 DNA: TGTGCCAGCAGCCCTTTTCGCAATCAGCCCCAGCATTTT. Residues: CASSPFRNQPQHF.